These 2 T cell receptor beta chains originate from one sample sequenced in a study of T cell responses to AZD1222 COVID-19 vaccine (dated by TCRdb to the early 2020s). This specimen's time point label, interpreted: sample from adult after SARS-CoV-2 infection, after symptom onset. The library was built by means of the immunoSEQ multiplex PCR assay. The table was pulled from immuneACCESS by TCRdb, which kept in-frame rearrangements only. Such tables lose some clones; where checked, under half of the loss comes from unresolved V genes, and the rest has no known cause. This sample holds 140,000 or so clones; more than 85% were observed only once. The ten largest clones capture more than 10% of the sample. This specimen was peripheral blood, taken after recovery from COVID-19. The receptor set was obtained from an adult who had recovered from COVID-19.

The chain carries TRBV12-3 or TRBV12-4 and TRBJ1-2, with D maybe TRBD1 (5 bases). This CDR3 is 11 amino acids long. Trimming removed 4 bases at V and 8 bases at J, with 8 bases between. This CDR3 reads CASSWGVGYTF. The DNA of the CDR3 is TGTGCCAGCAGTTGGGGGGTCGGCTACACCTTC.

This chain uses TRBV5-5 with TRBJ2-7, with TRBD1 matching over 8 bases. The CDR3 sequence is 16 residues long. Germline CDR1 reads SGHKS; CDR2 reads YYEKEE (reference sequence). The trim removed 2 bases at V and 6 bases at J, leaving 13 bases unmatched. The CDR3 spells CASSFPRFGQGSEQYF. CDR3 bases: TGTGCCAGCAGCTTTCCCCGATTTGGACAGGGCAGCGAGCAGTACTTC.